This passage covers 25 T cell receptor beta chains from one sample sequenced in a study of OX40 agonist ivuxolimab in advanced cancers. Clones were sequenced by immunoSEQ multiplex PCR, and TCRdb holds only the in-frame ones, with some missing. The table lists under 85,000 clones, about 85% of them singletons. The specimen was CD4+ or CD8+ T cells sorted from blood, collected in a trial of the OX40 agonist ivuxolimab. Every receptor here comes from an adult with an advanced solid tumor such as melanoma, head and neck, liver or kidney cancer.

This chain uses TRBV7-2 with TRBJ2-5; D may correspond to TRBD1 or TRBD2 (6 bases each). The end of the DNA aligns better with TRBJ2-7, so the J call may be wrong. CDR1 is SGHTA and CDR2 is FQGNSA in the germline V gene. The CDR3 sequence is 14 residues long. The CDR3 spells CATRAGHRTYEQYF. CDR3 DNA: TGTGCCACCCGGGCGGGACACCGAACCTACGAGCAGTACTTC.

The J gene is TRBJ1-1, the V gene TRBV5-1, with D tentatively TRBD1 (5 bases). This CDR3 spans 15 amino acids. Trimming cost V 4 bases and J 0 bases, with 13 bases left between them. The germline CDR1 and CDR2 sequences are SGHRS and YFSETQ. DNA of the CDR3: TGCGCCAGCAGCCAGGTCGGGGGATTGAACACTGAAGCTTTCTTT. Translating gives CASSQVGGLNTEAFF. The variable domain in full, completed from reference TRBV5-1 and TRBJ1-1, reads KAGVTQTPRYLIKTRGQQVTLSCSPISGHRSVSWYQQTPGQGLQFLFEYFSETQRNKGNFPGRFSGRQFSNSRSEMNVSTLELGDSALYLCASSQVGGLNTEAFFGQGTRLTVV.

This chain connects TRBV28 to TRBJ1-5, with D uncertain. Looked up from germline, CDR1 is MDHEN and CDR2 is SYDVKM. The CDR3 extends over 12 amino acids. V shed 6 bases and J shed 7 bases, with 10 bases lying between them. This CDR3 is CASSRASQPQHF. The CDR3 DNA reads as TGTGCCAGCAGCCGGGCCTCGCAGCCCCAGCATTTT. Drawing the rest from reference TRBV28 and TRBJ1-5, the complete variable domain is DVKVTQSSRYLVKRTGEKVFLECVQDMDHENMFWYRQDPGLGLRLIYFSYDVKMKEKGDIPEGYSVSREKKERFSLILESASTNQTSMYLCASSRASQPQHFGDGTRLSIL.

CDR3 sequence (DNA): TGTGCCAGCAGGAGTCACAGGGGGTGGAGTGAAAAACTGTTTTTT. Translation: CASRSHRGWSEKLFF. The V call is TRBV28, the J call TRBJ1-4; 8 bases agree with TRBD1. The CDR3 runs to 15 residues. V dropped 6 bases and J dropped 7; count of bases not matched to a gene: 10. Germline V gives CDR1 MDHEN, CDR2 SYDVKM.

This clone was recorded at least ten times. The chain recombines TRBV19 with TRBJ2-7, with D possibly TRBD1 on 6 matching bases. CDR3 length: 16 residues. The V gene's germline CDR1 is LNHDA and CDR2 SQIVND (reference sequence). Trimming left V 5 bases short and J 2 bases short, with 19 bases between. The CDR3 loop reads CASSSKPSRGAYEQYF. The CDR3 bases are TGTGCCAGTAGTTCGAAACCATCCAGGGGTGCCTACGAGCAGTACTTC. Together with reference TRBV19 and TRBJ2-7, the CDR3 gives the full variable domain: DGGITQSPKYLFRKEGQNVTLSCEQNLNHDAMYWYRQDPGQGLRLIYYSQIVNDFQKGDIAEGYSVSREKKESFPLTVTSAQKNPTAFYLCASSSKPSRGAYEQYFGPGTRLTVT.

The chain couples TRBV11-3 to TRBJ2-2; D might be TRBD1 (6 bases). The CDR3 totals 14 residues. V gave up 6 bases and J gave up 4 bases, with 12 bases separating them. Germline assignment: CDR1 SGHNT and CDR2 YENEEA. CDR3 sequence (DNA): TGTGCCAGCAGGTCTACAGGGCCCACCGGGGAGCTGTTTTTT. Its protein is CASRSTGPTGELFF.

V usage is TRBV4-1 and J usage is TRBJ2-1; D not certain. The CDR3 length is 11 residues. CDR1 MGHRA and CDR2 YSYEKL come from the germline V gene. V was shortened by 6 bases and J by 8 bases, with 8 bases between the two germline ends. The CDR3: CASRRFDEQFF. In DNA form, the CDR3 reads TGCGCCAGCAGGCGATTCGATGAGCAGTTCTTC.

In its sample, this clone was seen a few times. The chain carries TRBV5-1 and TRBJ2-7; 7 bases align to TRBD1. CDR3 length equals 14 residues. Germline CDR1 SGHRS, CDR2 YFSETQ. V trimming: 2 bases; J trimming: 4 bases; junction bases outside the gene matches: 6. In DNA form, the CDR3 reads TGCGCCAGCAGCTTAGAGGGGGCGTCGTACGAGCAGTACTTC. It encodes CASSLEGASYEQYF.

In this sample, this clone turned up once. V gene TRBV5-1 combines with J gene TRBJ2-7; 9 bases match TRBD1. V dropped 4 bases and J dropped 3; count of bases not matched to a gene: 5. This CDR3 comprises 14 residues. Looked up from germline, CDR1 is SGHRS and CDR2 is YFSETQ. Here the CDR3 reads CASSGTGNGYEQYF. The CDR3 coding sequence is TGCGCCAGCAGCGGGACAGGGAACGGCTACGAGCAGTACTTC.

The chain links TRBV11-3 to TRBJ2-1; 11 nucleotides line up with TRBD2. V lost 5 bases to trimming and J lost 7 bases; unmatched junction nucleotides: 10. The length of the CDR3 is 16 residues. Per the germline V gene, CDR1 is SGHNT and CDR2 is YENEEA. CDR3 amino acids: CASSLRLAGGGNEQFF. The CDR3 region has the DNA TGTGCCAGCAGCCTCAGGCTAGCGGGAGGTGGAAATGAGCAGTTCTTC.

The rearrangement uses TRBV7-6 and TRBJ2-3, with D hard to call. The CDR3 is made up of 13 amino acids. With 0 bases removed from V and 3 bases from J, the gap between germline ends came to 4 bases. The germline V gene encodes CDR1 SGHVS and CDR2 FNYEAQ. For the CDR3, the DNA is TGTGCCAGCAGCTTAGCGAGGACAGATACGCAGTATTTT. It codes for CASSLARTDTQYF.

The rearrangement links TRBV19 to TRBJ1-3; no reliable D call. The germline V and J ends were trimmed by 4 bases and 0 bases, with 4 bases remaining between them. From germline, CDR1 is LNHDA and CDR2 SQIVND (reference sequence). The CDR3 runs 13 residues. CDR3 nucleotides: TGTGCCAGTAGTAGGGACTCTGGAAACACCATATATTTT. Residues: CASSRDSGNTIYF.

This clone occurred a few times. The rearrangement joins TRBV9 to TRBJ2-3, with a tentative D call TRBD2 (6 bases). The CDR3 contains 17 residues. Looked up from germline, CDR1 is SGDLS and CDR2 is YYNGEE. Between the trimmed V and J ends, which lost 0 bases and 2 bases, there was a span of 16 bases. The CDR3 DNA sequence: TGTGCCAGCAGCGTAGGGTCCCTCGGGGGTATCACAGATACGCAGTATTTT. Translated: CASSVGSLGGITDTQYF.

This clone was observed once. The chain combines TRBV5-1 with TRBJ1-5; D remains unclear. The CDR3 has 13 amino acids. Germline lookup yields CDR1 SGHRS and CDR2 YFSETQ. V shed 2 bases and J shed 4 bases, with 7 bases lying between them. In DNA, the CDR3 is TGCGCCAGCAGCTTCGGAGGGAATCAGCCCCAGCATTTT. It translates to CASSFGGNQPQHF.

The rearrangement joins TRBV28 to TRBJ1-1; D ambiguous. Germline lookup yields CDR1 MDHEN and CDR2 SYDVKM. The CDR3 covers 13 residues. CDR3 sequence reads: CASQEQMNTEAFF. CDR3 DNA: TGTGCTTCTCAGGAACAGATGAACACTGAAGCTTTCTTT.

The J gene is TRBJ2-3, the V gene TRBV5-1; 8 positions agree with TRBD2. Germline loops: CDR1 SGHRS, CDR2 YFSETQ. The CDR3 spans 15 residues. The V and J ends lost 2 bases and 5 bases, in that order; junction bases with no gene match: 7. The CDR3 nucleotides are TGCGCCAGCAGCTTACTCGGGGGGGCCGGAGATACGCAGTATTTT. Its protein product is CASSLLGGAGDTQYF.

This clone was detected a few times. The chain recombines TRBV5-8 with TRBJ1-5; no clear D. The CDR3 sequence is 12 residues long. Trimming cost V 5 bases and J 6 bases, with 9 bases left between them. Germline CDR1 reads SGHTS; CDR2 reads YDEGEE. The CDR3, as DNA: TGTGCCAGCAGTCGGACGGGTCAGCCCCAGCATTTT. Its protein product is CASSRTGQPQHF.

The chain recombines TRBV5-1 with TRBJ1-4, with D maybe TRBD1 (6 bases). Trimming took off 0 bases at V and 8 bases at J, with 14 bases between the two ends. Germline V lookup: CDR1 SGHRS, CDR2 YFSETQ. This CDR3 is 15 amino acids long. DNA for the CDR3: TGCGCCAGCAGCTTGGGAACAGGGCCCGGGGAAAAACTGTTTTTT. This encodes CASSLGTGPGEKLFF.

DNA of the CDR3: TGCGCCAGCAGCCAAGGATCAGGGGGCGTCTATGGCTACACCTTC. Its translation is CASSQGSGGVYGYTF. J is TRBJ1-2 and V is TRBV4-1, with 8 nucleotides matching TRBD1. V shed 1 base and J 4 bases; nucleotides not matched to a gene: 5. Germline CDR1 reads MGHRA; CDR2 reads YSYEKL. The CDR3 contains 15 residues.

This sequence joins TRBV6-5 and TRBJ2-2; 7 bases map to TRBD2. The trim removed 2 bases at V and 0 bases at J, leaving 3 bases unmatched. The CDR3 totals 16 residues. From germline, CDR1 is MNHEY and CDR2 SVGAGI. CDR3: CASSYRAGANTGELFF. The CDR3 DNA reads as TGTGCCAGCAGTTACAGGGCGGGAGCGAACACCGGGGAGCTGTTTTTT.

The CDR3 region has the DNA TGTGCCAGCAGCTTAGCCGGGGGATACGAGCAGTACTTC. Translated: CASSLAGGYEQYF. This chain connects TRBV7-6 to TRBJ2-7; perhaps TRBD2 as D (6 bases). Trimming cost V 0 bases and J 4 bases, with 7 bases left between them. Germline lookup yields CDR1 SGHVS and CDR2 FNYEAQ. This CDR3 comprises 13 residues.

This chain uses TRBV4-1 with TRBJ1-2; D is perhaps TRBD1 (6 bases). The germline V gene has CDR1 MGHRA and CDR2 YSYEKL. The CDR3 spans 14 residues. V lost 0 bases to trimming and J lost 7 bases, with 12 bases between them. CDR3 sequence (DNA): TGCGCCAGCAGCCAAGAGTGGGACATTCGTGGCTACACCTTC. The encoded protein is CASSQEWDIRGYTF.

The V call is TRBV6-5, the J call TRBJ2-5; 11 bases line up with TRBD1. The CDR3 totals 14 residues. J lost 4 bases, V lost 10 bases, and 8 bases had no gene match. The germline CDR1 and CDR2 sequences are MNHEY and SVGAGI. The CDR3 protein is CATHGTGGGETQYF. CDR3 bases: TGTGCCACCCACGGGACAGGGGGGGGAGAGACCCAGTACTTC.

CDR3 residues: CASSEAPRASYEQYF. CDR3 DNA: TGTGCCAGCAGTGAAGCCCCCAGGGCCTCCTACGAGCAGTACTTC. The chain is built from TRBV2 and TRBJ2-7; the D gene is possibly TRBD1 (5 bases). Germline V gene sequence: CDR1 SNHLY, CDR2 FYNNEI. Deletions cut 0 bases from V and 0 bases from J, with 9 bases between. The CDR3 has 15 residues.

This clone was picked up a small number of times. The chain joins TRBV6-5 to TRBJ1-2; 8 bases are a match to TRBD1. The CDR3 is 14 residues long. Per germline, CDR1 MNHEY and CDR2 SVGAGI. The ends lost 5 bases at V and 7 bases at J; junction bases unmatched: 9. The CDR3 DNA is TGTGCCAGCAGTCCCCCGACAGGGGTAGGTGGCTACACCTTC. Translation gives CASSPPTGVGGYTF.